The source of this T cell receptor (beta chain) is a study of spatial heterogeneity in lung cancer. General study points: In tumors, expanded intratumoral alpha and beta TCR counts tracked mutation counts.

Time point defined: sample taken at primary tumor resection. No cells were sorted before sequencing. The whole RNA sequenced was extracted from tumor, nontumor lung or frozen PBMC. TCRdb reanalysed the 5' RACE reads using MiXCR and keeps one entry per CDR3 protein. The sample shows some 7,000 distinct CDR3 sequences, about 3.2% of them seen only once. This clonotype is medium-sized. Its antigen is undetermined. The receptor's source is a male donor with early-stage non-small cell lung cancer. Sequenced here: lung tumor tissue, sampled at surgery.

CDR3 in amino acids: CATSAGRWTNEKLFF. CDR3 nucleotides: TGTGCCACCAGTGCCGGACGGTGGACTAATGAAAAACTGTTTTTT. The J gene is TRBJ1-4, the V gene TRBV24-1, with no clear D. The CDR3 spans 15 residues. V dropped 5 bases and J dropped 2 bases, with 11 bases sitting between them. Germline V lookup: CDR1 KGHDR, CDR2 SFDVKD.